The 24 T cell receptor beta chains presented below share a single source sample, sequenced in a study of a mutant IDH1 vaccine in newly diagnosed glioma. The time point denotes: week 11, during vaccination. Every single dose of the vaccine, 300 ug of mutant IDH1 20-mer peptide, came with topical imiquimod. The data were produced by immunoSEQ multiplex PCR, yet TCRdb's version contains in-frame clones alone and is incomplete. Among 20,000 to 25,000 clones listed, roughly nine tenths were seen once. No antigens are known for them. This material consisted of PBMCs, taken from a glioma patient whose treatment included an IDH1 peptide vaccine. The source of these receptors is a woman between 35 and 50 years old with glioma.

This chain joins TRBV5-1 and TRBJ2-5, with TRBD1 identical over 9 bases. Per germline, CDR1 SGHRS and CDR2 YFSETQ. CDR3 length: 15 residues. V shed 0 bases and J 11 bases; nucleotides not matched to a gene: 11. As DNA, the CDR3 is TGCGCCAGCAGCTTGGCCGCGACAGGGGGAGGAGAGCAGTACTTC. Translated, it gives CASSLAATGGGEQYF.

This clone was seen once. The V and J genes are TRBV18 and TRBJ1-1; 7 positions match TRBD1. The CDR3 consists of 16 residues. V shed 3 bases, J shed 0 bases, and the junction held 7 bases outside the gene matches. The V gene's germline CDR1 is KGHSH and CDR2 LQKENI. The CDR3 DNA reads TGTGCCAGCTCACCGCGGGACAGTGGGGTGAACACTGAAGCTTTCTTT. This sequence encodes CASSPRDSGVNTEAFF.

CDR3 bases: TGTGCCAGCAGCCAAGGGGGGATGGACGAGCAGTACTTC. Translated: CASSQGGMDEQYF. V and J are TRBV14 and TRBJ2-7; D is perhaps TRBD1 or TRBD2 (5 bases each). CDR3 length: 13 residues. V was pared by 1 base and J by 5 bases, with 9 bases between. CDR1 SGHDN and CDR2 FVKESK come from the germline V gene.

This chain uses TRBV29-1 with TRBJ2-1; 9 bases match TRBD2. Germline-derived CDR1 and CDR2 are SQVTM and ANQGSEA. J gave up 7 bases and V 4 bases, and 5 bases lay outside the gene matches. The CDR3 has 13 amino acids. The CDR3 nucleotides read TGCAGCGTTGTAGCGGGAGTTCAGAATGAGCAGTTCTTC. Translating it yields CSVVAGVQNEQFF.

The genes are TRBV7-8 and TRBJ2-7, with D possibly matching TRBD2 (6 bases). Per the germline V gene, CDR1 is SGHVS and CDR2 is FQNEAQ. The V and J ends lost 3 bases and 0 bases respectively, with 18 bases between them. The CDR3 extends over 17 amino acids. CDR3 amino acids: CASSFSGWAGSSYEQYF. The CDR3, as DNA: TGTGCCAGCAGCTTTAGCGGATGGGCGGGAAGCTCCTACGAGCAGTACTTC.

The V gene is TRBV6-5, the J gene TRBJ1-5; D is perhaps TRBD1 (6 bases). Trimming stripped 6 bases from V and 1 base from J, with 13 bases between. CDR3 length: 15 residues. Germline V gives CDR1 MNHEY, CDR2 SVGAGI. The CDR3 bases are TGTGCCAGCAGGCTGACAGGAGGGAGCAATCAGCCCCAGCATTTT. Its translation: CASRLTGGSNQPQHF.

The gene calls are TRBV7-8 and TRBJ2-7; 11 nucleotides agree with TRBD2. V lost 5 bases and J lost 2; bases outside the gene matches: 5. This CDR3 comprises 15 residues. In germline, CDR1 is SGHVS, CDR2 FQNEAQ. The DNA for the CDR3 is TGTGCCAGCAGCATCATACTAGCGGGAGCCTACGAGCAGTACTTC. It specifies CASSIILAGAYEQYF.

Comments on this clone: The junction shows a germline mismatch at one end, possibly a read error. The chain uses TRBV15 and TRBJ2-2, with D possibly being TRBD1 (6 bases). This CDR3 is 15 amino acids long. Germline V gene sequence: CDR1 LNHNV, CDR2 YYDKDF (reference sequence). This CDR3 reads CATSSRQGNAGELFF. CDR3 DNA: TGTGCCACCAGCAGTCGGCAGGGGAACGCCGGGGAGCTGTTTTTT.

The V and J genes are TRBV25-1 and TRBJ2-1; the D is unclear. V lost 7 bases and J 9 bases, leaving 22 bases between the germline ends. This CDR3 has 15 amino acids. Germline V lookup: CDR1 MGHDK, CDR2 SYGVNS. CDR3: CASTSTLGLRFEQFF. The CDR3 bases are TGTGCCAGCACCTCCACTCTTGGGCTTCGCTTTGAGCAGTTCTTC.

This clone was found once. V is TRBV4-1 and J is TRBJ2-5; D gene uncertain. Germline V CDR1 and CDR2: MGHRA, YSYEKL. V dropped 1 base and J dropped 2 bases, with 14 bases sitting between them. There are 16 residues in the CDR3. CDR3 sequence (DNA): TGCGCCAGCAGCCAAGTAGGCGGCAGACAACAAGAGACCCAGTACTTC. Its translation: CASSQVGGRQQETQYF.

The chain employs TRBV4-1 and TRBJ1-4; TRBD1 agrees at 8 bases. Germline assignment: CDR1 MGHRA and CDR2 YSYEKL. The CDR3 is made up of 13 amino acids. The V gene end was trimmed by 4 bases and the J gene end by 7 bases; junction bases not matched to a gene: 2. The CDR3 bases are TGCGCCAGCAGCCCGGACAGGGTTGAAAAACTGTTTTTT. Encoded protein: CASSPDRVEKLFF.

This clone was counted once. J is TRBJ2-7 and V is TRBV5-1; D might be TRBD1 (6 bases). The CDR3 consists of 13 residues. V was cut by 3 bases and J by 3 bases, with 10 bases left in between. The V gene's germline CDR1 is SGHRS and CDR2 YFSETQ. The CDR3 loop reads CASSWGQSYEQYF. For the CDR3, the DNA is TGCGCCAGCAGCTGGGGACAAAGCTACGAGCAGTACTTC.

The rearrangement joins TRBV5-4 to TRBJ1-2, with D possibly being TRBD1 (6 bases). The CDR3 is 14 amino acids. Germline V gene data show CDR1 as SGHNT and CDR2 as YYREEE (reference sequence). The V and J ends lost 2 bases and 5 bases respectively, with 13 bases between them. The CDR3 sequence is CASSLDRNQYGYTF. For the CDR3, the DNA is TGTGCCAGCAGCTTAGACAGGAACCAATATGGCTACACCTTC.

This chain uses TRBV5-1 with TRBJ1-1, with 7 nucleotides matching TRBD1. Germline CDR1 reads SGHRS; CDR2 reads YFSETQ. The length of the CDR3 is 13 residues. The V gene end was trimmed by 3 bases and the J gene end by 7 bases; junction bases not matched to a gene: 6. The CDR3 sequence: CASSSADRVEAFF. The CDR3 DNA reads as TGCGCCAGCAGCTCCGCCGACAGGGTTGAAGCTTTCTTT.

The rearrangement uses TRBV5-1 and TRBJ2-1, with 8 bases lining up with TRBD2. Germline loops: CDR1 SGHRS, CDR2 YFSETQ. CDR3 length: 13 residues. Losses at the gene ends were 2 bases for V and 12 bases for J; bases not matched to a gene: 7. In nucleotides, the CDR3 is TGCGCCAGCAGCTTTGGCCCGCGGGAGGTGCAGTTCTTC. Amino acid sequence: CASSFGPREVQFF.

CDR3 protein: CASSESIGGTEAFF. CDR3 DNA sequence: TGCGCCAGCAGTGAGTCTATTGGGGGAACTGAAGCTTTCTTT. The chain joins TRBV10-1 to TRBJ1-1; D possibly corresponds to TRBD1 (5 bases). Germline values: CDR1 WNHNN, CDR2 SYGVQD (reference sequence). The CDR3 is 14 residues long. V was trimmed by 0 bases and J by 5 bases, leaving 10 bases between them.

The V call is TRBV28, the J call TRBJ2-3; TRBD2 matches at 12 bases. This CDR3 is 15 amino acids long. V lost 8 bases and J lost 5; bases outside the gene matches: 8. Germline V lookup: CDR1 MDHEN, CDR2 SYDVKM. The CDR3 region is CASGPGLAGLDTQYF. The CDR3, as DNA: TGTGCCAGCGGCCCCGGACTAGCGGGGCTAGATACGCAGTATTTT.

The gene calls are TRBV6-5 and TRBJ2-2; the D call may be TRBD1 or TRBD2 (6 bases each). The CDR3 spans 12 residues. Trimming cost V 7 bases and J 6 bases, with 9 bases left between them. CDR1 and CDR2 (germline): MNHEY, SVGAGI. CDR3 in amino acids: CASTRGPGELFF. CDR3 in DNA: TGTGCCAGCACCCGGGGGCCCGGGGAGCTGTTTTTT.

This chain joins TRBV4-1 and TRBJ1-5; D ambiguous. The germline V gene has CDR1 MGHRA and CDR2 YSYEKL. V lost 4 bases and J lost 4, with 8 bases in between. The length of the CDR3 is 13 residues. The CDR3 loop reads CASSPGRNQPQHF. In nucleotides, the CDR3 is TGCGCCAGCAGCCCCGGGAGGAATCAGCCCCAGCATTTT.

The chain uses TRBV4-2 and TRBJ1-1; D is ambiguous. Trimming took 3 bases from V and 0 from J, leaving 5 bases between them. Germline CDR1 reads LGHNA; CDR2 reads YNFKEQ. This CDR3 is 13 amino acids long. CDR3 DNA: TGTGCCAGCAGCCACGGGATGAACACTGAAGCTTTCTTT. Translation gives CASSHGMNTEAFF.

The chain combines TRBV7-6 with TRBJ2-6; D perhaps matches TRBD1 (5 bases). Germline V CDR1 and CDR2: SGHVS, FNYEAQ. The CDR3 is 16 residues long. V lost 0 bases to trimming and J lost 1 base, with 7 bases between them. The CDR3 coding sequence is TGTGCCAGCAGCTTAGCCCCAGGGTCTGGGGCCAACGTCCTGACTTTC. It encodes CASSLAPGSGANVLTF.

This clone has a handful of counts. The rearrangement links TRBV4-1 to TRBJ2-7; no definite D call. There are 11 residues in the CDR3. The germline gives CDR1 MGHRA, CDR2 YSYEKL. V dropped 4 bases and J dropped 5 bases, with 6 bases sitting between them. The CDR3: CASSLRDEQYF. CDR3 DNA: TGCGCCAGCAGCCTACGCGACGAGCAGTACTTC.

The chain carries TRBV6-5 and TRBJ1-3, with D possibly TRBD1 on 6 matching bases. Germline CDR1 is MNHEY and CDR2 is SVGAGI. V dropped 0 bases and J dropped 4 bases, with 13 bases sitting between them. The CDR3 has 16 residues. CDR3 in amino acids: CASSYSSGGAGNTIYF. The CDR3 DNA follows: TGTGCCAGCAGTTACTCGAGTGGGGGGGCCGGAAACACCATATATTTT.

This clone was counted a few times. The rearrangement joins TRBV7-9 to TRBJ2-1, with D unclear. Trimming cost V 0 bases and J 6 bases, with 6 bases left between them. The CDR3 is 13 amino acids. Germline lookup yields CDR1 SEHNR and CDR2 FQNEAQ (reference sequence). CDR3 in amino acids: CASSLALGNEQFF. CDR3 sequence (DNA): TGTGCCAGCAGCTTAGCGCTCGGCAATGAGCAGTTCTTC.